The entry below describes one TCR beta chain. The antigen remains unidentified. The sample is drawn from a study of beta chain features in type 1 diabetes. Since all of the isolated RNA was reverse transcribed, expressed TCRB transcripts were what got sequenced. The protocol was immunoSEQ multiplex PCR, while the TCRdb copy is restricted to in-frame clones and leaves out a portion. Among approximately 600,000 clones listed, 9.5% to 15% were seen once. Notes on the study in general: In comparison with healthy donors, patients had naive, central memory and Treg TCRB repertoires that appeared more similar. Shortening of TCRB CDR3s, moderate but significant, appeared in all four CD4+ subsets of Type 1 diabetes patients.

The authors sorted CD4+ naive, central memory, regulatory and stem cell-like memory cells via CD45RO/CCR7/CD25/CD127/CD95/CD27. J was trimmed by 9 bases and V by 5 bases; bases with no gene match: 10. Germline lookup yields CDR1 LGHNA and CDR2 YSLEER. The CDR3 covers 14 residues. The sequenced sample was naive CD4+ T cells from blood. The chain recombines TRBV4-3 with TRBJ2-4; 7 bases map to TRBD2. The sequence was obtained from a man aged 25 to 45 with type 1 diabetes. CDR3 DNA sequence: TGCGCCAGCAGCTATCGCCGGGACTATGGCATTCAGTACTTC. Its protein is CASSYRRDYGIQYF.